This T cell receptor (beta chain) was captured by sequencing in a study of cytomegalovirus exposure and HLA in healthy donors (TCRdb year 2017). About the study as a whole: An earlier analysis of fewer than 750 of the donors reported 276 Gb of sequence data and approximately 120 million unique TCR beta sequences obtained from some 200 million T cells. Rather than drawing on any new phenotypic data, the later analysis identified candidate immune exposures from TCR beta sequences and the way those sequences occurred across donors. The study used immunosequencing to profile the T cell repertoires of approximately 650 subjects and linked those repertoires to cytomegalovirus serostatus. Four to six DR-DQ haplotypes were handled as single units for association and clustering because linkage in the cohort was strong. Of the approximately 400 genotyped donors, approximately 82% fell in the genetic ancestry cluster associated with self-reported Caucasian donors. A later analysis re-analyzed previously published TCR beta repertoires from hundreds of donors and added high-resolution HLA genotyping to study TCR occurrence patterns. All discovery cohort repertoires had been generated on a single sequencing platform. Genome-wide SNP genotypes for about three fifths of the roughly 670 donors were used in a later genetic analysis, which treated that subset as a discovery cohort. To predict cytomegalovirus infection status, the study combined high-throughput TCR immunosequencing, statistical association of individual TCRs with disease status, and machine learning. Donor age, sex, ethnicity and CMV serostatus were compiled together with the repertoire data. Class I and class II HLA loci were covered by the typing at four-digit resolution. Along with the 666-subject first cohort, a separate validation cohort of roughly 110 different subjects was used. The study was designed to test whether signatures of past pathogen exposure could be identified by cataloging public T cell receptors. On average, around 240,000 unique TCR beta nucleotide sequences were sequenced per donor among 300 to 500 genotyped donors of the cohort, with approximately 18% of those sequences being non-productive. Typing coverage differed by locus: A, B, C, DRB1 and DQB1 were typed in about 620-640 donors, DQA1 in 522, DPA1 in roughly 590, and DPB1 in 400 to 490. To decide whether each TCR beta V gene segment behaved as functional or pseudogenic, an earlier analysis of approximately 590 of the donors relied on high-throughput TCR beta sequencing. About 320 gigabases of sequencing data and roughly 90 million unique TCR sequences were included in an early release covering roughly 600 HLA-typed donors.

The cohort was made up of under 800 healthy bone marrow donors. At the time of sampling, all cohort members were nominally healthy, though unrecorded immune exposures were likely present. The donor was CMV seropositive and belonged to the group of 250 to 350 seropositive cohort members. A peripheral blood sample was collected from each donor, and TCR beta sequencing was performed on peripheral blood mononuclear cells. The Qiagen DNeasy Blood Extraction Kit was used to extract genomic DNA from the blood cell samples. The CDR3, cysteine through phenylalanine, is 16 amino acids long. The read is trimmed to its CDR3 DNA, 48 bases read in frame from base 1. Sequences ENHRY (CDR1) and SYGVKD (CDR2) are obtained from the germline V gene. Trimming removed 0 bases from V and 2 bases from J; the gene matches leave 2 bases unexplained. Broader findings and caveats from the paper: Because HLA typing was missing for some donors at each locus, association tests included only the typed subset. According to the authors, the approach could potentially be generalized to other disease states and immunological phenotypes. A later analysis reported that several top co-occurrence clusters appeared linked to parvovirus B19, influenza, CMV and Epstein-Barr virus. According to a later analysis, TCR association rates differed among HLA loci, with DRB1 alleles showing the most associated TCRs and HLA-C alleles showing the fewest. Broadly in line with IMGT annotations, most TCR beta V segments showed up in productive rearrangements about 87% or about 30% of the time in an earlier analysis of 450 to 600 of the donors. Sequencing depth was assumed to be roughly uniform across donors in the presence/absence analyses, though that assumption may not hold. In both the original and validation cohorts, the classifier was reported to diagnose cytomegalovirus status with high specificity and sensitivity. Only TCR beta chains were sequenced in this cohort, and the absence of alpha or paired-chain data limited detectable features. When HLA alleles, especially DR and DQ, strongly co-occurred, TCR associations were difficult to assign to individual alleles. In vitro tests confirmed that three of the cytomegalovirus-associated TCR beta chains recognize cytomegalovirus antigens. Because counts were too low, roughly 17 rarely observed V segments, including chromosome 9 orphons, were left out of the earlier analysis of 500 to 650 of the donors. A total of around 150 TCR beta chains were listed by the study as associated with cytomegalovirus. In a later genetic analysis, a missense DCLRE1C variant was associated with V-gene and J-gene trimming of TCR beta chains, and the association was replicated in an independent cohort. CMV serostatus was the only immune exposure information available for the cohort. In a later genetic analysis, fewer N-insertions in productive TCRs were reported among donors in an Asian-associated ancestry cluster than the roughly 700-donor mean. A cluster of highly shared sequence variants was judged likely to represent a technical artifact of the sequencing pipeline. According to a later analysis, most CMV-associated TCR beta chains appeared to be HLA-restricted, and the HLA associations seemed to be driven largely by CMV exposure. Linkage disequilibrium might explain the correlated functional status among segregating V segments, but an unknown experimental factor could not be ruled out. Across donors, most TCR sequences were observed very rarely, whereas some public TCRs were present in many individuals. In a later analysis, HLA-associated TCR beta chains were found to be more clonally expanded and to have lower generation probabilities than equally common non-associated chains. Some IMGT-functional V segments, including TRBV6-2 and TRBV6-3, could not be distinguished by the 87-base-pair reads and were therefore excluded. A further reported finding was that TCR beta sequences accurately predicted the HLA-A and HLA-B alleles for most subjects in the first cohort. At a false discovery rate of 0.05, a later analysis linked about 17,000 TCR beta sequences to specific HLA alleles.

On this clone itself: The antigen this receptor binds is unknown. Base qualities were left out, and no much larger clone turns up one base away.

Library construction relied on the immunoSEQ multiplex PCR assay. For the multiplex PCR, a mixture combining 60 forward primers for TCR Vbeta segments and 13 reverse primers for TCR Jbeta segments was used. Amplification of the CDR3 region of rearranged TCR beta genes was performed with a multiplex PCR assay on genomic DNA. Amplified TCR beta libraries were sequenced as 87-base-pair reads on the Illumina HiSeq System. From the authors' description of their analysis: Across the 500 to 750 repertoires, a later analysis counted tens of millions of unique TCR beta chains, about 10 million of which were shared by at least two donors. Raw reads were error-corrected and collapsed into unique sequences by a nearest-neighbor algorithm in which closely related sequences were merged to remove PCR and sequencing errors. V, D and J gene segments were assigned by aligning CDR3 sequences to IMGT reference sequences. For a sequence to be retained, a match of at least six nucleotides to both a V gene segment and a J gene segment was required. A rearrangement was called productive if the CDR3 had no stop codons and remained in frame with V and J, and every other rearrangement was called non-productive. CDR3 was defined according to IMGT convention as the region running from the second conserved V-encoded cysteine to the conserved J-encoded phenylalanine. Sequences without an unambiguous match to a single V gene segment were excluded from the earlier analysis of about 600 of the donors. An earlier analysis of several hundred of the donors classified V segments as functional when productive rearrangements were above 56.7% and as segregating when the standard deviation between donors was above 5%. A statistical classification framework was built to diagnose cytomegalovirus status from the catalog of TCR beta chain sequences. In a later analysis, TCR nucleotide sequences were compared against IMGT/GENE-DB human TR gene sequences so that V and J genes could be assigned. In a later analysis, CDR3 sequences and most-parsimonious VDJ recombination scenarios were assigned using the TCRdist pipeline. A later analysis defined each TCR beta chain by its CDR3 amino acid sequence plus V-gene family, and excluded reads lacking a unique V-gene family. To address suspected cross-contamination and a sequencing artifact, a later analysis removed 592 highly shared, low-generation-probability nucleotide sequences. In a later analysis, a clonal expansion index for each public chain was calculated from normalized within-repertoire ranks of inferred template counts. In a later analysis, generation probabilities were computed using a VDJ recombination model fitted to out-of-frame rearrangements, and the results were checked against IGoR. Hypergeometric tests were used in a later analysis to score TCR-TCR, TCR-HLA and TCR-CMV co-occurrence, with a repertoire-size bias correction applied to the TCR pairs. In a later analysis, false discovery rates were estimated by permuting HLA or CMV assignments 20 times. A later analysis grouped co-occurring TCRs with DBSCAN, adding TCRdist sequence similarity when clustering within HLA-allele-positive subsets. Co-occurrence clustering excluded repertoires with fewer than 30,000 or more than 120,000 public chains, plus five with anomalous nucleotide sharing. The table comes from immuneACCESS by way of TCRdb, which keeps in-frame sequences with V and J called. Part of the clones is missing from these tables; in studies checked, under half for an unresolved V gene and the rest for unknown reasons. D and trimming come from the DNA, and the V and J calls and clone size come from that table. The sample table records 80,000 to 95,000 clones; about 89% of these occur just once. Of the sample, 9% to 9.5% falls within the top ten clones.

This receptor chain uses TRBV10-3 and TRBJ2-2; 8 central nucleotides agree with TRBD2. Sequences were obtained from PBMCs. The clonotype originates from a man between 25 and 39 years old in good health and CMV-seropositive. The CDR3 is CAISESSGDNTGELFF. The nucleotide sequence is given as TGTGCCATCAGTGAGTCTAGCGGGGATAACACCGGGGAGCTGTTTTTT.